The rows below give T cell receptor beta chains drawn from one sample of a study of T cells in Graves' hyperthyroidism and ophthalmopathy. TCRdb re-derived calls from the multiplex PCR reads in MiXCR, one entry per CDR3 protein. The data show about 600,000 distinct CDR3 sequences, roughly 14% seen once. The sequencing sample was made of blood. These receptors were obtained from a woman in her forties or fifties with Graves' ophthalmopathy. Both conserved end residues are part of each CDR3. A D gene is named only where the DNA matches it firmly. Only part of the rows carry a size: once, few, many, or a class if the clone is expanded.

TRBV20-1	-	TRBJ2-5	TRBD2	CSASPSGSTRTQYF	TGCAGTGCTAGCCCCAGCGGGAGCACGCGGACCCAGTACTTC
TRBV7-2	many	TRBJ2-5	-	CASSNGGEGTQYF	TGTGCCAGCAGCAATGGCGGGGAAGGGACCCAGTACTTC
TRBV18	many	TRBJ2-1	-	CASSPNSNEQFF	TGTGCCAGCTCACCAAACAGTAATGAGCAGTTCTTC
TRBV9	few	TRBJ2-1	TRBD2	CASSVVGGSNYNEQFF	TGTGCCAGCAGCGTAGTTGGCGGGAGCAATTACAATGAGCAGTTCTTC
TRBV5-1	many	TRBJ1-3	TRBD1	CASRAGTVGNTIYF	TGCGCCAGCAGGGCCGGGACAGTTGGAAACACCATATATTTT
TRBV5-1	many	TRBJ1-4	TRBD1	CASSFQGADEKLFF	TGCGCCAGCAGCTTTCAGGGGGCCGATGAAAAACTGTTTTTT
TRBV7-2	many	TRBJ2-1	TRBD2	CASSLRLAGRSYNEQFF	TGTGCCAGCAGCTTAAGACTAGCGGGTCGCTCCTACAATGAGCAGTTCTTC
TRBV15	-	TRBJ1-5	-	CATSRGISGEQPQHF	TGTGCCACCAGCAGAGGGATTAGCGGGGAACAGCCCCAGCATTTT
TRBV27	many	TRBJ2-3	TRBD2	CASSLRFLAGSTDTQYF	TGTGCCAGCAGTTTGCGGTTCTTAGCGGGAAGCACAGATACGCAGTATTTT
TRBV7-2	-	TRBJ2-1	TRBD2	CASSFRLAGAYNEQFF	TGTGCCAGCAGCTTCCGACTAGCGGGAGCCTACAATGAGCAGTTCTTC
TRBV4-3	few	TRBJ1-3	TRBD1	CASSQVGTDKNTIYF	TGCGCCAGCAGCCAAGTTGGGACAGACAAAAACACCATATATTTT
TRBV7-8	many	TRBJ2-3	-	CASSPSMLPGTDTQYF	TGTGCCAGCAGCCCCAGCATGCTTCCCGGCACAGATACGCAGTATTTT
TRBV10-3	many	TRBJ2-5	-	CAIAGASQGAQYF	TGTGCCATCGCGGGGGCCTCCCAAGGGGCCCAGTACTTC
TRBV7-9	-	TRBJ2-3	-	CGSGGVTDTQYF	TGTGGTTCCGGCGGGGTCACAGATACGCAGTATTTT
TRBV3-1	many	TRBJ2-5	TRBD2	CASSHREGRETQYF	TGTGCCAGCAGCCATAGGGAGGGCCGAGAGACCCAGTACTTC
TRBV5-1	many	TRBJ2-1	TRBD2	CASSGIGLAAYNEQFF	TGCGCCAGCAGCGGGATAGGCCTAGCGGCTTACAATGAGCAGTTCTTC
TRBV2	many	TRBJ2-2	-	CASGSTRQNTGELFF	TGTGCCAGCGGATCCACTAGACAAAACACCGGGGAGCTGTTTTTT
TRBV4-3	-	TRBJ1-4	-	CASSQSAGVTEKLFF	TGCGCCAGCAGCCAAAGTGCGGGGGTGACTGAAAAACTGTTTTTT
TRBV7-2	many	TRBJ2-3	-	CASSPHSSSTDTQYF	TGTGCCAGCAGCCCACACTCTAGCTCCACAGATACGCAGTATTTT
TRBV3-1	many	TRBJ2-1	TRBD1	CASSQFATGVHNEQFF	TGTGCCAGCAGCCAATTCGCGACAGGGGTTCACAATGAGCAGTTCTTC
TRBV2	many	TRBJ2-3	TRBD2	CASTVAGGTDTQYF	TGTGCCAGTACGGTAGCGGGAGGGACCGATACGCAGTATTTT
TRBV30	many	TRBJ2-3	-	CAWNGLGTDTQYF	TGTGCCTGGAACGGTCTTGGCACAGATACGCAGTATTTT